This paragraph reports one T cell receptor beta chain. Antigen specificity is unknown. The PCR was carried out with 60 Vbeta primers and 13 Jbeta primers. Here immunoSEQ multiplex PCR was the method, and the copy in TCRdb shows in-frame clones only, minus some. The sample has 95,000 to 110,000 clones, about three quarters seen once; the top ten hold 7.8%. The CDR3 totals 19 residues. Germline CDR1 reads MDHEN; CDR2 reads SYDVKM. V shed 5 bases, J shed 2 bases, and the junction held 17 bases outside the gene matches. This record belongs to a study of cytomegalovirus exposure and HLA in healthy donors. Points from the study as a whole: It was reported that the classifier diagnosed cytomegalovirus status with high specificity and sensitivity in both the original and validation cohorts.

This chain connects TRBV28 to TRBJ2-2; 7 bases map to TRBD1. This receptor was identified in a man in his thirties or forties in good health and CMV-seronegative. Sequences were obtained from PBMCs. The CDR3 nucleotides read TGTGCCAGCAGTCTAATAACTGGACAGGTTGGGTTAAACACCGGGGAGCTGTTTTTT. Translation gives CASSLITGQVGLNTGELFF.